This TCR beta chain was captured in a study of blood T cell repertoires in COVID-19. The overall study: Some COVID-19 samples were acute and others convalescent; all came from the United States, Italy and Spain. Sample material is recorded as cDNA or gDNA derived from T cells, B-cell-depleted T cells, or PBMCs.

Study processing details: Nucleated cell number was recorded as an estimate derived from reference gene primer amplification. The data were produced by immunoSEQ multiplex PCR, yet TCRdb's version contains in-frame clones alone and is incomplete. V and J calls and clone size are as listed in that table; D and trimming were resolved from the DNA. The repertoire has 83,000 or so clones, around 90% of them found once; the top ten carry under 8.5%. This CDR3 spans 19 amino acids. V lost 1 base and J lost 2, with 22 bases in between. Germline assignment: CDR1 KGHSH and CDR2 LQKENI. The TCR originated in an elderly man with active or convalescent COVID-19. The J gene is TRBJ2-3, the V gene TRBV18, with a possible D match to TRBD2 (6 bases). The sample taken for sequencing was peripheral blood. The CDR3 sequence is CASSPLGRRLKPTTDTQYF. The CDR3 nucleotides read TGTGCCAGCTCACCACTTGGGAGGAGACTGAAACCTACCACAGATACGCAGTATTTT. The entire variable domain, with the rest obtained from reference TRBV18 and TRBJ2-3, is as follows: NAGVMQNPRHLVRRRGQEARLRCSPMKGHSHVYWYRQLPEEGLKFMVYLQKENIIDESGMPKERFSAEFPKEGPSILRIQQVVRGDSAAYFCASSPLGRRLKPTTDTQYFGPGTRLTVL.